Shown below are 2 T cell receptor beta chains from a single sample sequenced in a study of chemoradiotherapy in HPV16-positive cancers. Sequencing was performed with immunoSEQ multiplex PCR; in TCRdb, only in-frame clones are kept and a portion is missing. This table holds some 960 clones, 90% found once. The source was tumor tissue, collected from a patient who underwent chemoradiotherapy. The receptors were gathered from a human donor with HPV-associated anogenital cancer.

J is TRBJ1-4 and V is TRBV18; TRBD1 matches 12 bases. J lost 3 bases, V lost 5 bases, and 4 bases had no gene match. The germline V gene has CDR1 KGHSH and CDR2 LQKENI. The CDR3 consists of 16 residues. The CDR3 reads CASSSGQGAANEKLFF. The CDR3 nucleotides are TGTGCCAGCTCATCGGGACAGGGGGCTGCTAATGAAAAACTGTTTTTT.

The genes are TRBV14 and TRBJ1-1; TRBD1 matches at 11 bases. Trimming took 3 bases from V and 7 from J; bases not matched to a gene: 7. The CDR3 contains 15 residues. CDR1 and CDR2 from the germline V gene are SGHDN and FVKESK. In DNA, the CDR3 is TGTGCCAGCAGCCACCCTCGGACAGGGGGCCTTGAAGCTTTCTTT. Its translation is CASSHPRTGGLEAFF. Full variable domain (outside the CDR3, taken from reference TRBV14 and TRBJ1-1): EAGVTQFPSHSVIEKGQTVTLRCDPISGHDNLYWYRRVMGKEIKFLLHFVKESKQDESGMPNNRFLAERTGGTYSTLKVQPAELEDSGVYFCASSHPRTGGLEAFFGQGTRLTVV.